The entry below gives a single T cell receptor beta chain sequence along with its context. What antigen it recognizes has not been identified. No much larger clonotype is one base removed from it; base qualities were not supplied. The data were obtained in a study of shared clonotypes between healthy human individuals (dated by TCRdb to 2020 to 2022). With regard to the full study: The cohort included a few men and a couple of women between 18 and 49 years of age. For each donor, CD4 naive and CD4 memory were each run on three plates, CD8 naive on two plates, and CD8 memory on one plate. To estimate repertoire size and how much clonotypes are shared between individuals, the study performed deep sequencing of blood TCR repertoires from a few healthy adults. To increase sequencing depth and limit assay-specific biases, different laboratories used diverse techniques to prepare libraries and sequence TCR repertoires. Between about 0.8 and 9 billion PBMCs per donor were obtained by leukapheresis.

CD8 naive samples were CD45RO-negative cells positively selected for CCR7, giving a CD45RA+CCR7+ population that excluded TemRA cells. The donors were healthy, HIV-negative adults who had no recently reported acute infections or vaccinations. Every donor was a Caucasian adult residing in Nashville, Tennessee, USA. Blood was collected by leukapheresis, and PBMCs were isolated by Ficoll-Histopaque density gradient centrifugation and then cryopreserved in liquid nitrogen vapor phase. Analytical flow cytometry was used to check the purity and quantity of every magnetically sorted T cell population. From each sorted fraction, genomic DNA was isolated and quantified by UV absorbance on a Nanodrop 2000c. TCR CDR3 regions were amplified from genomic DNA by multiplex PCR using the deep immunoSEQ assay. Extracted genomic DNA from each cell subset was distributed evenly across all wells of several immunoSEQ 96-well plates, and each plate was treated as a replicate. For sorted subsets, approximately 190 ng genomic DNA, equal to 25,000 to 35,000 T cell genomes, was loaded into each replicate PCR. Purified libraries were measured with a Qubit 3.0 fluorometer, size-checked on a Bioanalyzer 2100, and measured again with the KAPA Library Quantification kit. A separate single-read 150-cycle Illumina NextSeq 550 flow cell was used to sequence each immunoSEQ 96-well plate. The authors' analysis ran thus. Because the immunoSEQ output held only junctional sequences and lacked quality scores, the filtering could not match the filtering applied to full-length reads. Sequences were annotated with PyIR, a Python wrapper for IgBLAST v1.9, and V/J genes and CDR3 were assigned using IMGT germline references. Any read was removed if the V/J assignment was weak (E-value above 1e-6), the CDR3 was missing, or the read contained stop codons, out-of-frame junctions, or ambiguous translated residues. A V3J clonotype was defined by an identical inferred V gene, J gene, and CDR3 amino acid sequence. The percentage overlap between two repertoires was calculated by dividing the number of shared unique clonotypes by the size of the smaller repertoire. Richness of each repertoire was evaluated using RTK rarefaction, the Chao1 estimator, and Recon v2.1 estimates of unobserved clonotypes. OLGA was used to compute generation probabilities for all TCRbeta clonotypes that the gDNA method yielded from a handful of donors. Not all clones reach the TCRdb copy of this immuneACCESS table, which keeps in-frame sequences only. Checked studies attribute under half of the gap to unresolved V genes and leave the rest unexplained. From that table come the V and J calls and clone size; the DNA was used to work out D and trimming. This sample holds approximately 2,000,000 clones; over 85% were observed only once. The ten largest clonotypes hold about 1.6% of the sample.

CDR1 and CDR2 (SNHLY, FYNNEI) derive from the germline V gene. V has 6 bases trimmed and J has 5 bases trimmed; junction bases matching no gene number 13. The cysteine opens and the phenylalanine closes a CDR3 of 15 amino acids. Only CDR3 DNA is held: 45 bases, read in frame from base 1. Beyond this particular receptor, the publication reports: Sharing across several donors was observed for around 5% of naive CD4, over 3% of naive CD8, about 2.3% of memory CD4, and roughly 0.4% of memory CD8 clonotypes. Because the study included only a small number of donors, the genetic and exposure-history diversity represented was limited. Based on pairwise subsampling, the degree of clonotype sharing among donors was expected to be affected by sequencing depth. Incomplete sequencing was indicated by rarefaction of sorted-subset datasets, despite the large sequencing depth. Only blood was sampled, and tissue TCR repertoires likely differ from those in blood. Naive subsets generally had larger estimated clonotype richness than memory subsets did. Compared with non-shared clonotypes, the clonotypes found in all four sorted-subset donors had higher generation probabilities.

This sequence uses TRBV2 and TRBJ2-7, with TRBD1 identical over 7 junction bases. This TCR derives from a man between 18 and 35 years old in good health. Some clones in this sample may be carry-over from other donors' samples. What was sequenced was naive CD8+ T cells from PBMCs. In light of the paper, this sample's cell subset or site label describes: CD45RA+CCR7+. The base sequence is TGTGCCAGCAGAATAAAGTGGCAGGGGGTCCACGAGCAGTACTTC. Its protein product is CASRIKWQGVHEQYF. With all but the CDR3 taken from the reference TRBV2 and TRBJ2-7 genes, the full variable domain is: EPEVTQTPSHQVTQMGQEVILRCVPISNHLYFYWYRQILGQKVEFLVSFYNNEISEKSEIFDDQFSVERPDGSNFTLKIRSTKLEDSAMYFCASRIKWQGVHEQYFGPGTRLTVT.